The following is a T cell receptor (beta chain) sequence with its context. Its cognate antigen is unknown. Patients aged 18 to 65 had newly diagnosed hyperthyroidism that had lasted under 2 months. This sample stems from a study of T cells in Graves' hyperthyroidism and ophthalmopathy. Amplification of TCR beta CDR3 regions was performed using RNA transcripts as template. HTBI primers were employed in a first-round RT-PCR of the TCR CDR3. MiXCR, run by TCRdb on the multiplex PCR reads, gives a single entry per CDR3 protein. The sample carries about 350,000 distinct CDR3 sequences, about 14% recorded once. The CDR3 runs 10 residues. Germline V gene sequence: CDR1 MDHEN, CDR2 SYDVKM. V gave up 7 bases and J gave up 7 bases, with 5 bases separating them. Findings and caveats of the study: Blood also showed most of the thyroid clonotypes that were expanded above 0.001. The model predicted ophthalmopathy a median approximately seven months before onset.

The genes are TRBV28 and TRBJ2-1; no definite D call. This sequence was found in a woman aged 30 to 39 with Graves' hyperthyroidism. Sequencing was done on a sample of blood. The CDR3 sequence: CASKRNEQFF. CDR3 nucleotide sequence: TGTGCCAGCAAAAGGAATGAGCAGTTCTTC.